The 18 T cell receptor beta chains below all came from one sample that was sequenced in a study of blood T cell repertoires in COVID-19. Profiling relied on immunoSEQ multiplex PCR, and the TCRdb table lists in-frame clones only, not all of them. The repertoire has a few hundred thousand clones, over 75% of them found once; the top ten carry less than 10%. The sequenced material came from peripheral blood. These receptors were obtained from a human donor in a cohort sampled during active COVID-19.

This sequence joins TRBV10-3 and TRBJ1-2; TRBD1 agrees at 10 bases. Trimming removed 5 bases from V and 4 bases from J; junction bases left unmatched: 1. Germline CDR1 ENHRY, CDR2 SYGVKD. The CDR3 has 13 amino acids. CDR3 residues: CAISRDRGYGYTF. The CDR3 DNA sequence: TGTGCCATCAGTAGGGACAGGGGCTATGGCTACACCTTC.

For this clone: A junction end diverges from the germline sequence, so it may reflect a read error. This rearrangement joins TRBV7-7 to TRBJ2-1, with 8 bases identical to TRBD2. This CDR3 region has 13 residues. CDR1 is SSHAT, CDR2 FNYEAQ, per germline (reference sequence). Written as DNA, the CDR3 is TGTGCTAGCAGCCCCGGGGGGGTGAATGAGCAGTTCTTC. It translates to CASSPGGVNEQFF.

This clone has just a few counts. The chain is built from TRBV19 and TRBJ1-2; the match to TRBD1 covers 9 bases. This CDR3 contains 14 residues. CDR1 and CDR2 (germline): LNHDA, SQIVND (reference sequence). The junction had 7 bases not matched to a gene; V was cut back by 7 bases and J by 4 bases. CDR3 region: CASTPGTGPYGYTF. The DNA for the CDR3 is TGTGCCAGTACCCCTGGGACAGGGCCCTATGGCTACACCTTC. Based on the CDR3 plus reference TRBV19 and TRBJ1-2, the full variable domain is DGGITQSPKYLFRKEGQNVTLSCEQNLNHDAMYWYRQDPGQGLRLIYYSQIVNDFQKGDIAEGYSVSREKKESFPLTVTSAQKNPTAFYLCASTPGTGPYGYTFGSGTRLTVV.

The chain combines TRBV2 with TRBJ2-5, with 10 bases aligning to TRBD1. Per germline, CDR1 SNHLY and CDR2 FYNNEI. The J segment lost 6 bases and the V segment lost 6 bases, leaving 13 bases of the junction unmatched. CDR3 length: 16 amino acids. The CDR3 here is CASRPNPGQGQQTQYF. CDR3 nucleotides: TGTGCCAGCAGACCCAATCCGGGACAGGGGCAGCAGACCCAGTACTTC.

V usage is TRBV29-1 and J usage is TRBJ2-3; 8 bases align to TRBD2. The germline CDR1 and CDR2 sequences are SQVTM and ANQGSEA. This CDR3 is 16 amino acids long. V was pared by 3 bases and J by 6 bases, with 14 bases of the junction left unmatched. The CDR3 protein is CSVETVAGGSGDTQYF. The DNA for the CDR3 is TGCAGCGTTGAGACGGTGGCGGGAGGATCGGGGGATACGCAGTATTTT.

This clone has just one count. The V gene is TRBV10-2, the J gene TRBJ2-5; 7 nucleotides align to TRBD2. The ends lost 5 bases at V and 2 bases at J; junction bases unmatched: 8. The CDR3 totals 15 residues. Germline CDR1 reads WSHSY; CDR2 reads SAAADI. For the CDR3, the DNA is TGCGCCAGCAGTACCCTAGCGGAGGGGCAAGAGACCCAGTACTTC. Its translation: CASSTLAEGQETQYF.

This clone was recorded once. This rearrangement joins TRBV10-1 to TRBJ1-3; TRBD1 agrees at 9 bases. V was pared by 4 bases and J by 5 bases, with 6 bases of the junction left unmatched. There are 15 residues in the CDR3. Per germline, CDR1 WNHNN and CDR2 SYGVQD (reference sequence). This chain's CDR3 is CASSASGTGRNTIYF. The DNA of the CDR3 is TGCGCCAGCAGTGCCTCCGGGACAGGGCGAAACACCATATATTTT.

The chain uses TRBV18 and TRBJ1-2; 7 nucleotides agree with TRBD1. Germline loops: CDR1 KGHSH, CDR2 LQKENI. This CDR3 has 15 amino acids. Trimming at V came to 7 bases and at J to 5 bases, leaving 13 bases not matched to a gene. The CDR3 nucleotides are TGTGCCAGCTTCCAGCAGACAGGGAATCCTTATGGCTACACCTTC. Protein: CASFQQTGNPYGYTF.

The chain recombines TRBV6-5 with TRBJ2-1; 11 positions agree with TRBD1. Germline-derived CDR1 and CDR2 are MNHEY and SVGAGI. This CDR3 contains 15 residues. V was pared by 6 bases and J by 8 bases, with 9 bases of the junction left unmatched. The CDR3 protein is CASRTRTGGRYEQFF. DNA of the CDR3: TGTGCCAGCAGGACAAGGACAGGGGGCAGGTATGAGCAGTTCTTC.

The chain recombines TRBV5-4 with TRBJ2-3, with TRBD2 identical over 11 bases. Germline trimming cut 6 bases from V and 7 bases from J; bases unmatched to any gene: 4. The CDR3 runs to 13 residues. Germline V lookup: CDR1 SGHNT, CDR2 YYREEE (reference sequence). CDR3 nucleotide sequence: TGTGCCAGCACCCTAGCGGGAGGAAATACGCAGTATTTT. Its protein product is CASTLAGGNTQYF.

For this clone: Other DNA sequences from this sample encode an identical CDR3 as well. Here the CDR3 reads CASSITGVETQYF. In DNA, the CDR3 is TGTGCCAGTAGTATAACAGGGGTGGAGACCCAGTACTTC. The chain links TRBV19 to TRBJ2-5; 7 bases agree with TRBD1. The CDR3 has 13 residues. Looked up from germline, CDR1 is LNHDA and CDR2 is SQIVND (reference sequence). V shed 2 bases, J shed 5 bases, and the junction held 2 bases outside the gene matches. The entire variable domain, with the rest obtained from reference TRBV19 and TRBJ2-5, is as follows: DGGITQSPKYLFRKEGQNVTLSCEQNLNHDAMYWYRQDPGQGLRLIYYSQIVNDFQKGDIAEGYSVSREKKESFPLTVTSAQKNPTAFYLCASSITGVETQYFGPGTRLLVL.

The rearrangement uses TRBV5-1 and TRBJ1-1, with D perhaps matching TRBD1 (5 bases). Germline assignment: CDR1 SGHRS and CDR2 YFSETQ. The V gene lost 4 bases and the J gene lost 1 base, with 11 bases spanning the gap. This CDR3 contains 14 residues. CDR3 sequence (DNA): TGCGCCAGCAGCAAAGGGGCCACGAACACTGAAGCTTTCTTT. Residues: CASSKGATNTEAFF.

Here the CDR3 DNA reads TGTGCCAGCAGCCCTATGACAGGGAAAGAGACCCAGTACTTC. This gives the protein CASSPMTGKETQYF. This sequence joins TRBV5-5 and TRBJ2-5, with 7 bases aligning to TRBD1. Germline lookup yields CDR1 SGHKS and CDR2 YYEKEE (reference sequence). Germline trimming cut 4 bases from V and 3 bases from J; bases unmatched to any gene: 6. This CDR3 has 14 residues.

This clone is a singleton in its sample. The rearrangement joins TRBV20-1 to TRBJ2-7; 10 positions match TRBD2. CDR1 is DFQATT, CDR2 SNEGSKA, per germline (reference sequence). This CDR3 region has 13 residues. The V segment lost 6 bases and the J segment 6 bases; nucleotides outside the gene matches: 8. CDR3 loop: CSASSGRLGEQYF. The CDR3 DNA is TGCAGTGCCAGTAGCGGGAGGTTAGGCGAGCAGTACTTC.

The J gene is TRBJ1-6, the V gene TRBV7-9; maybe TRBD1 (6 bases). The germline gives CDR1 SEHNR, CDR2 FQNEAQ (reference sequence). Trimming took off 5 bases at V and 0 bases at J, with 11 bases between the two ends. The CDR3 length is 16 residues. The CDR3 here is CASSPTGSSYNSPLHF. CDR3 nucleotides: TGTGCCAGCAGCCCCACAGGGAGCTCCTATAATTCACCCCTCCACTTT.

This clone was seen just once. The V call is TRBV29-1, the J call TRBJ2-7; D is perhaps TRBD1 (6 bases). V dropped 3 bases and J dropped 6 bases, with 9 bases sitting between them. The CDR3 is made up of 11 amino acids. Germline CDR1 SQVTM, CDR2 ANQGSEA. The CDR3 coding sequence is TGCAGCGTTGATGCAGGGGCCGAGCAGTACTTC. Translating gives CSVDAGAEQYF.

The chain joins TRBV6-5 to TRBJ1-1; 7 bases are a match to TRBD1. Germline lookup yields CDR1 MNHEY and CDR2 SVGAGI. The CDR3 has 15 residues. Trimming took 0 bases from V and 4 from J; bases not matched to a gene: 5. DNA of the CDR3: TGTGCCAGCAGTTACTCGTGGGCAGGGGGCACTGAAGCTTTCTTT. Residues: CASSYSWAGGTEAFF.

This clone was found once. The V call is TRBV25-1, the J call TRBJ1-6; the match to TRBD1 covers 7 bases. The trim removed 3 bases at V and 5 bases at J, leaving 7 bases unmatched. This CDR3 is 16 amino acids long. Germline V gene data show CDR1 as MGHDK and CDR2 as SYGVNS. The CDR3 protein is CASSERTGTDNSPLHF. CDR3 nucleotide sequence: TGTGCCAGCAGTGAGAGGACCGGGACAGATAATTCACCCCTCCACTTT.